This T cell receptor beta chain was retrieved from a study of T cell responses to AZD1222 COVID-19 vaccine. Worth noting for this clone: The antigen remains undetermined.

Assay: immunoSEQ multiplex PCR; the TCRdb copy retains only in-frame clones and omits some. Here the sample spans 90,000 to 140,000 clones, 88% being singletons. Study findings and constraints: At baseline, just a handful of AZD1222 recipients tested seropositive.

The receptor was isolated from an adult in good health. The input for sequencing was peripheral blood, taken on day 0 of AZD1222 vaccination.

As DNA, the CDR3 is TGTGCCAGCAGCCTAAGACAGACCAATCAGCCCCAGCATTTT. Its translation: CASSLRQTNQPQHF. This chain joins TRBV27 and TRBJ1-5; D perhaps matches TRBD1 (5 bases). CDR3 length equals 14 residues. In germline, CDR1 is MNHEY, CDR2 SMNVEV (reference sequence). V gave up 6 bases and J gave up 3 bases, with 12 bases separating them.